Below are 9 T cell receptor beta chains sequenced from a single sample in a study of Tregs in tolerant kidney transplant recipients. The nonmyeloablative bone marrow transplants came from related graft donors, with transient mixed chimerism. Generated by immunoSEQ multiplex PCR, the TCRdb table keeps only in-frame clones and is missing some. This table has around 50,000 clones, around nine tenths appearing once. Specimen: CD8+ T cells from blood (PBMCs), collected 12 months after the transplant. The receptors were gathered from a human patient who received a combined kidney and bone marrow transplant. Part of the T cells may come from the graft donor.

The J gene is TRBJ2-7, the V gene TRBV28; D ambiguous. Germline V lookup: CDR1 MDHEN, CDR2 SYDVKM. CDR3 length: 15 residues. Trimming stripped 4 bases from V and 4 bases from J, with 17 bases between. The chain's CDR3 is CASSSAPSRWYEQYF. In DNA form, the CDR3 reads TGTGCCAGCAGTTCCGCGCCGAGCCGGTGGTACGAGCAGTACTTC.

V usage is TRBV4-1 and J usage is TRBJ2-2; D gene ambiguous. The germline V gene has CDR1 MGHRA and CDR2 YSYEKL. The CDR3 runs to 12 residues. Trimming shortened V by 4 bases and J by 3 bases, and 3 bases separated the two germline ends. The CDR3 loop reads CASSPYTGELFF. CDR3 sequence (DNA): TGCGCCAGCAGCCCCTACACCGGGGAGCTGTTTTTT.

The chain recombines TRBV5-4 with TRBJ1-4; 7 bases match TRBD1. The germline V gene encodes CDR1 SGHNT and CDR2 YYREEE (reference sequence). This CDR3 has 13 residues. The ends lost 4 bases at V and 4 bases at J; junction bases unmatched: 1. This chain's CDR3 is CASSRDSNEKLFF. The CDR3 nucleotides are TGTGCCAGCAGCCGGGACAGTAATGAAAAACTGTTTTTT.

The V and J genes are TRBV28 and TRBJ1-5; 8 bases are shared with TRBD1. The CDR3 is 17 residues long. Trimming at V came to 5 bases and at J to 7 bases, leaving 16 bases not matched to a gene. CDR1 and CDR2 (germline): MDHEN, SYDVKM. In DNA form, the CDR3 reads TGTGCCAGCAGTCCCCTCTCCGGCAGGGGGCCGGGACAGCCCCAGCATTTT. This encodes CASSPLSGRGPGQPQHF. Complete variable domain (other parts from reference TRBV28 and TRBJ1-5): DVKVTQSSRYLVKRTGEKVFLECVQDMDHENMFWYRQDPGLGLRLIYFSYDVKMKEKGDIPEGYSVSREKKERFSLILESASTNQTSMYLCASSPLSGRGPGQPQHFGDGTRLSIL.

The chain has TRBV27 and TRBJ2-7, with D maybe TRBD1 (5 bases). V was shortened by 8 bases and J by 0 bases, with 14 bases between the two germline ends. CDR1 is MNHEY, CDR2 SMNVEV, per germline (reference sequence). The CDR3 runs to 14 residues. The CDR3 loop reads CASVPTGNSYEQYF. CDR3 DNA sequence: TGTGCCAGCGTACCAACAGGAAACTCCTACGAGCAGTACTTC.

This chain links TRBV5-4 with TRBJ2-5, with D perhaps TRBD1 (5 bases). CDR1 is SGHNT, CDR2 YYREEE, per germline (reference sequence). V gave up 3 bases and J gave up 7 bases, with 7 bases separating them. The CDR3 length is 11 residues. The CDR3 loop reads CASSSTGTQYF. The DNA of the CDR3 is TGTGCCAGCAGCTCCACAGGGACCCAGTACTTC.

The rearrangement joins TRBV28 to TRBJ2-7; the D is unclear. Trimming left V 3 bases short and J 2 bases short, with 2 bases between. The CDR3 spans 11 residues. Germline V lookup: CDR1 MDHEN, CDR2 SYDVKM. This CDR3 is CASSFTYEQYF. The DNA for the CDR3 is TGTGCCAGCAGTTTCACCTACGAGCAGTACTTC.

This chain links TRBV28 with TRBJ2-3; D unresolved. This CDR3 has 15 amino acids. Germline CDR1 reads MDHEN; CDR2 reads SYDVKM. The ends were cut back, 2 bases at V and 2 bases at J, with 11 bases in the middle. CDR3 sequence: CASSLVAAVTDTQYF. DNA of the CDR3: TGTGCCAGCAGTTTAGTGGCGGCGGTCACAGATACGCAGTATTTT. Filled out from reference TRBV28 and TRBJ2-3, the complete variable domain reads DVKVTQSSRYLVKRTGEKVFLECVQDMDHENMFWYRQDPGLGLRLIYFSYDVKMKEKGDIPEGYSVSREKKERFSLILESASTNQTSMYLCASSLVAAVTDTQYFGPGTRLTVL.

The V call is TRBV4-1, the J call TRBJ1-5; 9 bases are a match to TRBD1. CDR3 size: 14 residues. The germline V gene encodes CDR1 MGHRA and CDR2 YSYEKL. V was clipped by 8 bases and J by 8 bases; unmatched bases: 10. Here the CDR3 reads CASSLRDREEPQHF. The CDR3 region has the DNA TGCGCCAGCTCGCTCCGGGACAGGGAGGAGCCCCAGCATTTT.